This T cell receptor (beta chain) was found in a study of blood T cell repertoires in COVID-19. Looking at the study overall: The samples span acute and convalescent COVID-19 from the United States, Italy and Spain. T cells, B-cell-depleted T cells, or PBMCs supplied cDNA or gDNA.

One Seattle source followed patients from active infection through their disease course. Germline V CDR1 and CDR2: SGHRS, YFSETQ. The CDR3 has 15 residues. V was pared by 4 bases and J by 4 bases, with 17 bases between. In the authors' workflow: Amplification with reference gene primers provided the estimates of nucleated cell counts. Produced via immunoSEQ multiplex PCR; TCRdb's table is partial and in-frame only. V, J and clone size are taken as reported in that table, and D and trimming were inferred from the DNA itself. Here the sample spans about 270,000 clones, approximately 87% being singletons.

The sequencing input was peripheral blood. The rearrangement uses TRBV5-1 and TRBJ1-1; the D is unclear. This sequence was found in a woman aged 25 to 39 with COVID-19, enrolled during active disease. The CDR3 DNA sequence: TGCGCCAGCAGCCGTCCCCTACAAAGGAGCACTGAAGCTTTCTTT. Translation gives CASSRPLQRSTEAFF.